This TCR beta chain was observed in a study of breast tumors, draining lymph nodes, adjacent tissues. Study-wide results and caveats: That most tumor T cells come from lymph nodes remained unproven. Luminal-like breast cancer showed significantly higher tumor–nontumor repertoire similarity than basal-like.

Note on this clonotype: Its antigen is unknown.

The germline V gene has CDR1 DFQATT and CDR2 SNEGSKA (reference sequence). There are 14 residues in the CDR3. V was shortened by 2 bases and J by 0 bases, with 10 bases between the two germline ends. Using its own MiXCR run on the multiplex PCR reads, TCRdb lists one record per CDR3 protein. The sample comprises approximately 230,000 distinct CDR3 sequences, around 34% of which are singletons, and approximately 3.6% rests with the top ten. Breast cancer patients provided tissue from their axillary draining lymph nodes. The source is a female donor with breast cancer. Some clones in this sample may be carry-over from other donors' samples. Sequenced material: axillary lymph node tissue. The chain couples TRBV20-1 to TRBJ1-1; no clear D. The CDR3 coding sequence is TGCAGTGCTAGATATCATCAGGTGAACACTGAAGCTTTCTTT. Its translation is CSARYHQVNTEAFF.